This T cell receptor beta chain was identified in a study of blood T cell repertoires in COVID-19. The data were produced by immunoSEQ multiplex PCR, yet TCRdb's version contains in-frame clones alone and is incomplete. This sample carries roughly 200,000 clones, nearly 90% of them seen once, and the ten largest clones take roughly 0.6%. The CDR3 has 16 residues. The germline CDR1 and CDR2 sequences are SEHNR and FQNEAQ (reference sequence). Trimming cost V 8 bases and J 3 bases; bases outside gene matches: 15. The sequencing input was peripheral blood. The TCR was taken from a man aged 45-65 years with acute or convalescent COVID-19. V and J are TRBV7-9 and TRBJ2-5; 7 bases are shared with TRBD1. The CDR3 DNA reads TGTGCCAGCGACCGTCCACCCCCCGGACAGGAAGAGACCCAGTACTTC. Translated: CASDRPPPGQEETQYF.